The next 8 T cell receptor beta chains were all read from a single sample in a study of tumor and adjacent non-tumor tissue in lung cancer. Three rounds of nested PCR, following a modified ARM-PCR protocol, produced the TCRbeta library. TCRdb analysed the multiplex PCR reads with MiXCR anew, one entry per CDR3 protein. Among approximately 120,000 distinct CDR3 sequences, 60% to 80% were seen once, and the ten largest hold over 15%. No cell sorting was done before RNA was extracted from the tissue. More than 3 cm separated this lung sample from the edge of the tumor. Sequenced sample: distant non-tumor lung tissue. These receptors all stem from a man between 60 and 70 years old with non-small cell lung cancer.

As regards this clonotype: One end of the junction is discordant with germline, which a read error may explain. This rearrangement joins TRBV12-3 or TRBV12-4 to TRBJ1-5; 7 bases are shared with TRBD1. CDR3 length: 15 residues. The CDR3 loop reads CASSWTGLSNQSQHF. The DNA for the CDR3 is TGTGCCAGCAGCTGGACAGGACTGAGCAATCAGTCCCAGCATTTT.

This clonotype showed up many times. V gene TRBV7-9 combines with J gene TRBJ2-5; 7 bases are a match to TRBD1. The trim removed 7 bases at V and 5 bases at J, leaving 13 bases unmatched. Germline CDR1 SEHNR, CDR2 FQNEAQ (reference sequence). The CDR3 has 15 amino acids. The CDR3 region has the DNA TGTGCCAGCACTCAAGGGGGCGGCGTGGCGGAGACCCAGTACTTC. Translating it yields CASTQGGGVAETQYF.

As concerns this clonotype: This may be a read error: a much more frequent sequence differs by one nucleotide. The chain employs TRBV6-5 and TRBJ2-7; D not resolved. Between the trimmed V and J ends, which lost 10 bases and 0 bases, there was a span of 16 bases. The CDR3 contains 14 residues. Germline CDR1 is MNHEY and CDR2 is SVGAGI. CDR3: CATPPRHNSYEQYF. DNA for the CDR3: TGTGCCACCCCGCCGCGACATAACTCCTACGAGCAGTACTTC.

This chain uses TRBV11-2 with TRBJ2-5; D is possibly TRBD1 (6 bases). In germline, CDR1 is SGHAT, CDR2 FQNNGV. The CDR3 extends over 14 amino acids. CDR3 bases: TGTACCAACAGCCTAGGGGGAGCAGGGGAGACCCAGTACTTC. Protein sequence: CTNSLGGAGETQYF.

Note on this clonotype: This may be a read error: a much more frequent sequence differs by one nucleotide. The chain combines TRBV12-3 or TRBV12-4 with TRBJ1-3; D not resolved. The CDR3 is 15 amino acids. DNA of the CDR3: TGTGCCAGCAGTTTAGTAGGGAAGGCTGGAAACACCATGTATTTT. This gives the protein CASSLVGKAGNTMYF.

CDR3 nucleotides: TGTGCCAGCAGTTTGATGGAGAACTATGAGCAGTTCTTC. Translating gives CASSLMENYEQFF. The chain combines TRBV12-3 or TRBV12-4 with TRBJ2-1; D is ambiguous. Trimming cost V 3 bases and J 8 bases, with 11 bases left between them. CDR3 length equals 13 residues.

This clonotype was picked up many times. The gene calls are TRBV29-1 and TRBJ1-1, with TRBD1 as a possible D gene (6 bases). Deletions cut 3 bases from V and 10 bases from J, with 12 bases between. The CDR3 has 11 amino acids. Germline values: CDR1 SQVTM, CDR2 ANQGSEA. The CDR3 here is CSVDPGGAAFF. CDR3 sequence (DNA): TGCAGCGTTGACCCCGGGGGGGCAGCTTTCTTT.

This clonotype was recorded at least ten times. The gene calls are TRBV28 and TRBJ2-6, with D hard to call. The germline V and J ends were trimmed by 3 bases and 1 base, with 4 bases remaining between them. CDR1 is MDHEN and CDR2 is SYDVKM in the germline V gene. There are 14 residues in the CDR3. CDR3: CASSFASGANVLTF. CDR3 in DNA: TGTGCCAGCAGTTTTGCTTCTGGGGCCAACGTCCTGACTTTC. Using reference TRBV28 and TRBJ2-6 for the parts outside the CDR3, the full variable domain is DVKVTQSSRYLVKRTGEKVFLECVQDMDHENMFWYRQDPGLGLRLIYFSYDVKMKEKGDIPEGYSVSREKKERFSLILESASTNQTSMYLCASSFASGANVLTFGAGSRLTVL.